This passage covers 11 T cell receptor beta chains from one sample sequenced in a study of T cell responses to AZD1222 COVID-19 vaccine. TCRdb keeps only in-frame clones here, not all; method: immunoSEQ multiplex PCR. This sample has roughly 150,000 clones, with around 90% found just once. The sequenced sample was peripheral blood, obtained on day 0 of AZD1222 vaccination. These receptors were obtained from an adult in good health.

This clone was counted between two and nine times. The J gene is TRBJ2-1, the V gene TRBV9; 10 positions match TRBD2. The V segment lost 0 bases and the J segment 4 bases; nucleotides outside the gene matches: 4. This CDR3 spans 16 amino acids. CDR1 and CDR2 from the germline V gene are SGDLS and YYNGEE. DNA of the CDR3: TGTGCCAGCAGCGTAGACGGGACTAGCGTATACAATGAGCAGTTCTTC. Protein sequence: CASSVDGTSVYNEQFF.

The V gene is TRBV7-2, the J gene TRBJ2-1, with 8 bases lining up with TRBD2. Germline CDR1 is SGHTA and CDR2 is FQGNSA. This CDR3 has 15 amino acids. J was trimmed by 6 bases and V by 5 bases; bases with no gene match: 9. CDR3 nucleotide sequence: TGTGCCAGCAGCCCGAGCGGGAGTATTAGCAATGAGCAGTTCTTC. It codes for CASSPSGSISNEQFF.

The sample holds a few counts of this clone. The chain joins TRBV30 to TRBJ2-7, with D tentatively TRBD1 or TRBD2 (5 bases each). V was cut by 5 bases and J by 0 bases, with 14 bases left in between. The germline CDR1 and CDR2 sequences are GTSNPN and SVGIG (reference sequence). The CDR3 is 14 residues long. The CDR3 bases are TGTGCCTGGGCAGGTGGGGGTAGCTCCTACGAGCAGTACTTC. It codes for CAWAGGGSSYEQYF.

V usage is TRBV6-5 and J usage is TRBJ1-1, with 7 bases aligning to TRBD1. The V gene's germline CDR1 is MNHEY and CDR2 SVGAGI. The CDR3 consists of 15 residues. V dropped 6 bases and J dropped 7; count of bases not matched to a gene: 14. CDR3 sequence: CASRLSPGQLLEAFF. The DNA of the CDR3 is TGTGCCAGCAGGCTCAGTCCGGGACAGCTACTTGAAGCTTTCTTT.

J is TRBJ2-1 and V is TRBV25-1; D gene uncertain. CDR1 MGHDK and CDR2 SYGVNS come from the germline V gene. Trimming pared 5 bases from V and 9 bases from J, leaving 8 bases between. This CDR3 has 11 amino acids. CDR3 sequence reads: CASSIASEQFF. In DNA form, the CDR3 reads TGTGCCAGCAGTATAGCTAGTGAGCAGTTCTTC.

The V and J genes are TRBV24-1 and TRBJ2-5; D not resolved. Germline values: CDR1 KGHDR, CDR2 SFDVKD. The ends were cut back, 7 bases at V and 1 base at J, with 9 bases in the middle. The CDR3 has 13 amino acids. DNA of the CDR3: TGTGCCACCAGCGCTCCCCCCCAAGAGACCCAGTACTTC. Translation gives CATSAPPQETQYF.

The V call is TRBV7-2, the J call TRBJ2-7; 7 bases are a match to TRBD2. The CDR3 has 16 amino acids. The J segment lost 1 base and the V segment lost 3 bases, leaving 9 bases of the junction unmatched. The germline gives CDR1 SGHTA, CDR2 FQGNSA. The DNA for the CDR3 is TGTGCCAGCAGCTTCAAGGCTAGCGGCCAATCCTACGAGCAGTACTTC. This codes for CASSFKASGQSYEQYF.

The chain combines TRBV28 with TRBJ2-1, with 8 bases identical to TRBD2. The CDR3 length is 16 residues. Per the germline V gene, CDR1 is MDHEN and CDR2 is SYDVKM. V gave up 2 bases and J gave up 7 bases; unmatched junction bases: 10. The CDR3 sequence: CASSLPTGGVGNEQFF. The CDR3 DNA follows: TGTGCCAGCAGTTTACCGACGGGAGGGGTAGGTAATGAGCAGTTCTTC.

The V gene is TRBV28, the J gene TRBJ1-2; TRBD1 agrees at 8 bases. CDR1 is MDHEN, CDR2 SYDVKM, per germline. This CDR3 region has 17 residues. Trimming took 6 bases from V and 6 from J; bases not matched to a gene: 18. The DNA of the CDR3 is TGTGCCAGCAGCCTACCGACAGGGGATTCTTGGGAGGATGGCTACACCTTC. It translates to CASSLPTGDSWEDGYTF.

V is TRBV3-1 (or the pseudogene TRBV3-2) and J is TRBJ1-5; perhaps TRBD1 as D (6 bases). Germline CDR1 is LGHDT and CDR2 is YNNKEL (reference sequence). The CDR3 is 15 residues long. Trimming cost V 1 base and J 4 bases, with 11 bases left between them. The chain's CDR3 is CASSQAGGRNQPQHF. CDR3 nucleotides: TGTGCCAGCAGCCAAGCTGGGGGCCGAAATCAGCCCCAGCATTTT.

As for this clone: It is unclear where the CDR3 begins or ends on the DNA, so no DNA is shown, and the CDR3 is as TCRdb lists it. This chain connects TRBV21-1 to TRBJ2-6; no DNA check was done on the table's D call, TRBD2. TRBV21-1 is classified as a pseudogene. The CDR3 comprises 18 residues, both ends counted. CDR3 region: CASSRAWGVGSGANVLTF.